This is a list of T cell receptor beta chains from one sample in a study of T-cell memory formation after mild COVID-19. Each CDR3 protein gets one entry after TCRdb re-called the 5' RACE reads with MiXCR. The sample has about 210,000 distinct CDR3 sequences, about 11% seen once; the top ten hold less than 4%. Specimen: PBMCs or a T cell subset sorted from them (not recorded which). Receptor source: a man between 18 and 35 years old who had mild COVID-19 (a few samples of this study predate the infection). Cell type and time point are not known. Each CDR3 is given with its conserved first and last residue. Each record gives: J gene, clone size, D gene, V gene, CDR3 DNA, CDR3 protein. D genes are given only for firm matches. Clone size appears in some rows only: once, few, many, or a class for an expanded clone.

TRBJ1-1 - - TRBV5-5 TGTGCCAGCAGTTTCGCGGTGACGGAAGCTTTCTTT CASSFAVTEAFF
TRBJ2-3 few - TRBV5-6 TGTGCCAGCAGCTTTTTACCGGGACATTACACAGATACGCAGTATTTT CASSFLPGHYTDTQYF
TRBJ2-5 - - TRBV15 TGTGCCACCAGGCAGAACTCCAATCAAGAGACCCAGTACTTC CATRQNSNQETQYF
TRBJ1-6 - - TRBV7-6 TGTGCCAGCAGCTTAGGAGTACAGGGCTCCTATAATTCACCCCTCCACTTT CASSLGVQGSYNSPLHF
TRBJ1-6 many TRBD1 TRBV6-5 TGTGCCAGCAGTTGGACAGGGGCTAATTCACCCCTCCACTTT CASSWTGANSPLHF
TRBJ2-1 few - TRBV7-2 TGTGCCAGCAGCTCCCAGGGCGGGTTGTACAATGAGCAGTTCTTC CASSSQGGLYNEQFF
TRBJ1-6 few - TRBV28 TGTGCCAGCACCCCTGGTGTGGGTTTGAATTCACCCCTCCACTTT CASTPGVGLNSPLHF
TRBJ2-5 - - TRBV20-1 TGCAGTGCTAGAGATGAGGGATCTCAAGAGACCCAGTACTTC CSARDEGSQETQYF
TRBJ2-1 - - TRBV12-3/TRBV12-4 TGTGCCAGCAGTTTTGGGGGAACCTACAATGAGCAGTTCTTC CASSFGGTYNEQFF
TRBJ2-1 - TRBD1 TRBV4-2 TGTGCCAGCAGCCAAGAAGGGACAGGGGACAATGAGCAGTTCTTC CASSQEGTGDNEQFF
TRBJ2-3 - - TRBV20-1 TGCAGTGTCTCTTCTAGCACAGATACGCAGTATTTT CSVSSSTDTQYF
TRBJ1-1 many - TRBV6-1 TGTGCCAGCAGTGGGGCAGGGTTAGGATGGACTGAAGCTTTCTTT CASSGAGLGWTEAFF
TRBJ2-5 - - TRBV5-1 TGCGCCAGCAAAACCGGGACATCAGAGGAGACCCAGTACTTC CASKTGTSEETQYF
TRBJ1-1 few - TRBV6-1 TGTGCCAGCAAAACCATCGTGAGGGAGGCCACTGAAGCTTTCTTT CASKTIVREATEAFF
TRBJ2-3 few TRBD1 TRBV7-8 TGTGCCAGCAGCTTGCCCCGGGACAGGGGGTCCACAGATACGCAGTATTTT CASSLPRDRGSTDTQYF
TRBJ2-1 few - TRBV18 TGTGCCAGCTCAGTAGACACTGGGGGTAATGAGCAGTTCTTC CASSVDTGGNEQFF
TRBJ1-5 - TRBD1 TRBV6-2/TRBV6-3 TGTGCCAGCAGACTTCGAGGGGGCGGAGGGCAGCCCCAGCATTTT CASRLRGGGGQPQHF
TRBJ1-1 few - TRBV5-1 TGCGCCAGCTCCCAGTCACTTCGGGGCACTGAAGCTTTCTTT CASSQSLRGTEAFF
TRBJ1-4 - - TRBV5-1 TGCGCCAGCAGCTTGGAGGCAACTAATGAAAAACTGTTTTTT CASSLEATNEKLFF
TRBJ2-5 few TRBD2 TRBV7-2 TGTGCCAGCAGCTTTAAGACTAGCGGGACCCCGACCCAGTACTTC CASSFKTSGTPTQYF
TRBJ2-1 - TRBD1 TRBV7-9 TGTGCCAGCAGCTCCCAGGGGGCCCTTAAGCAATACAATGAGCAGTTCTTC CASSSQGALKQYNEQFF
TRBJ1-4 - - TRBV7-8 TGTGCCAGCAGCTTATTCGGAGTTGCAACTAATGAAAAACTGTTTTTT CASSLFGVATNEKLFF
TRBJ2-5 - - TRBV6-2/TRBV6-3 TGTGCCAGCAGAAGAAGTCGGGAGACCCAGTACTTC CASRRSRETQYF
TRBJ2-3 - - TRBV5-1 TGCGCCAGCAACTCGGCCGGTGGGGATACGCAGTATTTT CASNSAGGDTQYF
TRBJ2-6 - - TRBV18 TGTGCCAGCTCACCCGCAGACTCTGGGGCCAACGTCCTGACTTTC CASSPADSGANVLTF
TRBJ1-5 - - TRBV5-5 TGTGCCAGCAGCTTGGAAAGCTCGGGAGGGCCCCAGCATTTT CASSLESSGGPQHF
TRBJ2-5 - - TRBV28 TGTGCCAGCAGCCTCTCAAGGCTCCAATTACAAGAGACCCAGTACTTC CASSLSRLQLQETQYF
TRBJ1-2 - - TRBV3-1 TGTGCCAGCAGCCGGGCAGGGGCCTATGGCTACACCTTC CASSRAGAYGYTF
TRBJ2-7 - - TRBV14 TGTGCCAGCAGCCGCACACGACAAACCGAGCAGTACTTC CASSRTRQTEQYF
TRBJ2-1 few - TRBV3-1 TGTGCCAGCAGCCCCCAAGGCTACGCCTACAATGAGCAGTTCTTC CASSPQGYAYNEQFF
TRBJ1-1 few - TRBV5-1 TGCGCCAGCAGCTTGACGGGCATGAACACTGAAGCTTTCTTT CASSLTGMNTEAFF
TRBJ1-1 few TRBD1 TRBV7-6 TGTGCCAGCAGCTTTGGGGACAGGGCGTCTGAAGCTTTCTTT CASSFGDRASEAFF
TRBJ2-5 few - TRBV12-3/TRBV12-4 TGTGCCAGCACCCCTAATGGAGAGACCCAGTACTTC CASTPNGETQYF
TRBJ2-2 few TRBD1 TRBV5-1 TGCGCCAGCACCACTCAACCGGGACAGGGGGCCGGGGAGCTGTTTTTT CASTTQPGQGAGELFF
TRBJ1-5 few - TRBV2 TGTGCCAGCAGTGAGTACATGGATCAGCCCCAGCATTTT CASSEYMDQPQHF
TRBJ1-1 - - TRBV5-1 TGCGCCAGCAATGTCAACCGCCAAGCTAACACTGAAGCTTTCTTT CASNVNRQANTEAFF
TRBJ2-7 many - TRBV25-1 TGTGCCAGCAGTGAAGGGAAAAACGAGCAGTACTTC CASSEGKNEQYF
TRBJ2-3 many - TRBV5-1 TGCGCCAGCAGCGGCCAGGCTGGGGGGCCAGATACGCAGTATTTT CASSGQAGGPDTQYF
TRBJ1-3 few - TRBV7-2 TGTGCCAGCAGCTCCGGGTGGGGTAGCTCTGGAAACACCATATATTTT CASSSGWGSSGNTIYF
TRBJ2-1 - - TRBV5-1 TGCGCCAGCAGCCGGACAACAACTACTCATGAGCAGTTCTTC CASSRTTTTHEQFF
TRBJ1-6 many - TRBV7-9 TGTGCCAGCAGCTTATTCGGTCCCTATAATTCACCCCTCCACTTT CASSLFGPYNSPLHF
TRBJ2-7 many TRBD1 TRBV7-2 TGTGCCAGCAGAACTACGGGACAGGGGAGCTACGAGCAGTACTTC CASRTTGQGSYEQYF
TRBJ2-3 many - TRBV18 TGTGCCAGCTCACCGCAAGATACGCAGTATTTT CASSPQDTQYF
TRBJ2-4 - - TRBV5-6 TGTGCCAGCAGCTTGGAGGGGATAAACATTCAGTACTTC CASSLEGINIQYF
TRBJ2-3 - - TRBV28 TGTGCCAGCCCTCCCCTAGGGGGGTCCTTTAACACAGATACGCAGTATTTT CASPPLGGSFNTDTQYF
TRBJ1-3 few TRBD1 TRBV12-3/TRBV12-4 TGTGCCAGCAGTTTGACAGGGGCTAACGGAAACACCATATATTTT CASSLTGANGNTIYF
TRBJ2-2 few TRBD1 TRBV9 TGTGCCAGCAGGTCGAGGGGAGACAGGGGTCCCGGGGAGCTGTTTTTT CASRSRGDRGPGELFF
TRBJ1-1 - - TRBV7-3 TGTGCCAGCAGCAAGATGAGCGTCTCTGAAGCTTTCTTT CASSKMSVSEAFF
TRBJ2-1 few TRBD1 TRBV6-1 TGTGCCAGCAGTTATGGACAGGCCTACAATGAGCAGTTCTTC CASSYGQAYNEQFF
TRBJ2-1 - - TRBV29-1 TGCAGCGCCTCGAGGGGGACTGAAAATTTCAATGAGCAGTTCTTC CSASRGTENFNEQFF
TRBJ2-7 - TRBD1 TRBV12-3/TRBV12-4 TGTGCCAGCAGTCCCGGGACAGGGGTTATCGGCGAGCAGTACTTC CASSPGTGVIGEQYF
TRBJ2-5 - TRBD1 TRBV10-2 TGCGCCAGCAGCCGGGACAGGGCGGAGACCCAGTACTTC CASSRDRAETQYF
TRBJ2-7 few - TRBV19 TGTGCCAGTAGTCCCCGGACAGCAACCTACGAGCAGTACTTC CASSPRTATYEQYF
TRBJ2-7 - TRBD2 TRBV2 TGTGCCAGCAGTGAATTTAGACTTGCGGGGGACCCTAACTACGAGCAGTACTTC CASSEFRLAGDPNYEQYF
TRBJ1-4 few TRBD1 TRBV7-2 TGTGCCAGCAGCCCACAGGGGCCCGAAAAACTGTTTTTT CASSPQGPEKLFF
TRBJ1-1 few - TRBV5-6 TGTGCCAGCAGCTTCAGGCCTACGGGGACTGAAGCTTTCTTT CASSFRPTGTEAFF
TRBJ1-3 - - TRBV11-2 TGTGCCAGCAGATCCCCCAGGGGCCGAAACACCATATATTTT CASRSPRGRNTIYF
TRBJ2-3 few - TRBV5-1 TGCGCCAGCGCCGCCGGCGGGGACACAGATACGCAGTATTTT CASAAGGDTDTQYF
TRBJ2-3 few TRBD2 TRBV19 TGTGCCAGCACGAAGCGGGGGGCAGGCACAGATACGCAGTATTTT CASTKRGAGTDTQYF
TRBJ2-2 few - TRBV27 TGTGCCAGCAGCTGGATAAACACCGGGGAGCTGTTTTTT CASSWINTGELFF